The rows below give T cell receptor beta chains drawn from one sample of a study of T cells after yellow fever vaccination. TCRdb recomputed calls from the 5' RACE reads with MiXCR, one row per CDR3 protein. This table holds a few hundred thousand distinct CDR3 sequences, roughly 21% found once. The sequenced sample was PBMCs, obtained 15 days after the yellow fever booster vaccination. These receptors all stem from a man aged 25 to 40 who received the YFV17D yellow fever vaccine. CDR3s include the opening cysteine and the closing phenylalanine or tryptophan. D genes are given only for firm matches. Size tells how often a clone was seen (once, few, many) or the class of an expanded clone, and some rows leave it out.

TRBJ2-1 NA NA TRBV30 TGTGCCTGGATGGGGGTTTCCTACAATGAGCAGTTCTTC CAWMGVSYNEQFF
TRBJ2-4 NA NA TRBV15 TGTGCCACCAGACTGGACAGAACTCGCGACATTCAGTACTTC CATRLDRTRDIQYF
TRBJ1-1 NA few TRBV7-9 TGTGCCAGCAGCCCAGATGCGGATTTGGACACTGAAGCTTTCTTT CASSPDADLDTEAFF
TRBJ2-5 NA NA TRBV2 TGTGCCAGCAGTGAAGGGGGACACTCAGAGACCCAGTACTTC CASSEGGHSETQYF
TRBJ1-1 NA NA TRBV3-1 TGTGCCAGCAGCCCGCAACGCTCCCCGGGAGGGAACACTGAAGCTTTCTTT CASSPQRSPGGNTEAFF
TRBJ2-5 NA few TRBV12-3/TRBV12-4 TGTGCCAGCAGTACCTCGACGGGCTGGGAGGAAGAGACCCAGTACTTC CASSTSTGWEEETQYF
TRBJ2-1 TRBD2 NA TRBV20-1 TGCAGTGCTAGAGATTGGAAACTAGCGGGAGTCTACAATGAGCAGTTCTTC CSARDWKLAGVYNEQFF
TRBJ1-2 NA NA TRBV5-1 TGCGCCAGCAGCTTAAGCGCTATAGCTAACTATGGCTACACCTTC CASSLSAIANYGYTF
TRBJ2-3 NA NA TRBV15 TGTGCCACCACTCCTACCCTGAGAGATACGCAGTATTTT CATTPTLRDTQYF
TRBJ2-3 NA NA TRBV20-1 TGCAGTGCTTCCTTCGAAGATACGCAGTATTTT CSASFEDTQYF
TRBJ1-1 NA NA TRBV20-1 TGCAGTGCTAGAAGGGGGGGCGGGGTTTCCACTGAAGCTTTCTTT CSARRGGGVSTEAFF
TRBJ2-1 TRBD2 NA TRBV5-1 TGCGCCAGCAGCCTGACTAGCGGGAGAGGGTACAATGAGCAGTTCTTC CASSLTSGRGYNEQFF
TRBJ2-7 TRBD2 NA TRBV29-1 TGCAGCGTACGACTAGCGGGCTACGAGCAGTACTTC CSVRLAGYEQYF
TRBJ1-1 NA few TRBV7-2 TGTGCCAGCAGCTACCGGGCCGCAGCTTTCTTT CASSYRAAAFF
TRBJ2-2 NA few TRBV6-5 TGTGCCAGCAGTTTCCGGGACAACACCGGGGAGCTGTTTTTT CASSFRDNTGELFF
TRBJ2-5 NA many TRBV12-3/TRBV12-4 TGTGCCAGCAGGGGATGGGGTCAAGAGACCCAGTACTTC CASRGWGQETQYF
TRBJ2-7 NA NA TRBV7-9 TGTGCCAGCAGCTTAGAGGGCGGATTCTACGAGCAGTACTTC CASSLEGGFYEQYF
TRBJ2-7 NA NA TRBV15 TGTGCCACCAGCAGGAGACAGTTCTACGAGCAGTACTTC CATSRRQFYEQYF
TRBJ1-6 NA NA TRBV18 TGTGCCAGCTCACCCGGGACGCCTTCGGCTAATTCACCCCTCCACTTT CASSPGTPSANSPLHF
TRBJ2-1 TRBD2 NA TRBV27 TGTGCCAGCAGGAAGCGGGAGACTCGAAATGAGCAGTTCTTC CASRKRETRNEQFF
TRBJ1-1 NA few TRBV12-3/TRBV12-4 TGTGCCAGCAGTTTGGGACTCCAAGGGACTGAAGCTTTCTTT CASSLGLQGTEAFF
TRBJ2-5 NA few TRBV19 TGTGCCAGTAGTAAGTCCAGCGCCCTTCAGGAGACCCAGTACTTC CASSKSSALQETQYF
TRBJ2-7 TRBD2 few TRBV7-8 TGTGCCAGCAGCTTAGTACTAGCGGGACTCTACGAGCAGTACTTC CASSLVLAGLYEQYF
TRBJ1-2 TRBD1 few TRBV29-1 TGCAGCGCCAGCGGACAGGGGGCGTTTAACAACTATGGCTACACCTTC CSASGQGAFNNYGYTF